This paragraph reports one TCR beta chain. The assay was immunoSEQ multiplex PCR, and TCRdb's table has in-frame clones only and misses some. The sample has tens of thousands of clones; roughly 94% are singletons. Germline V gives CDR1 LNHNV, CDR2 YYDKDF (reference sequence). The junction had 8 bases not matched to a gene; V was cut back by 9 bases and J by 2 bases. The length of the CDR3 is 14 residues. This specimen comes from a study of technical replicates of blood from a handful of donors. The genes are TRBV15 and TRBJ2-3; TRBD1 matches at 7 bases. This receptor was taken from a human donor in good health. Sequences were obtained from T cells isolated from PBMCs. CDR3 sequence reads: CATKTGKFTDTQYF. DNA of the CDR3: TGTGCCACTAAGACAGGGAAGTTCACAGATACGCAGTATTTT.